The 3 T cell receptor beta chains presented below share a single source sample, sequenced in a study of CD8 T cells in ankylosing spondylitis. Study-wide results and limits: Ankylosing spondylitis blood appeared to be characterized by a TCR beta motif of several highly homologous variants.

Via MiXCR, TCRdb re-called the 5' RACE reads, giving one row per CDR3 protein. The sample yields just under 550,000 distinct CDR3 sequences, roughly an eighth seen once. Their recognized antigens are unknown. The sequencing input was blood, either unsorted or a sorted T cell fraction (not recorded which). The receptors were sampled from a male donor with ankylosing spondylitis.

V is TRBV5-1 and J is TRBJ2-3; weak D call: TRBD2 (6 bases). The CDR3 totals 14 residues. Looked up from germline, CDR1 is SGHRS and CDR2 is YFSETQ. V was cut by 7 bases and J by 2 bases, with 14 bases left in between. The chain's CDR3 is CASEIADLTDTQYF. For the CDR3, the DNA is TGCGCCAGCGAAATAGCGGACCTCACAGATACGCAGTATTTT.

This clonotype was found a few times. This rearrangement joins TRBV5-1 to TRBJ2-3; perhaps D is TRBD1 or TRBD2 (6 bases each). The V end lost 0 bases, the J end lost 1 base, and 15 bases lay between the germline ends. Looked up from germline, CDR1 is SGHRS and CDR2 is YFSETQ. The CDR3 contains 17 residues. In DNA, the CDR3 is TGCGCCAGCAGCTTGGCCGTGGGGGGCCCCGGCACAGATACGCAGTATTTT. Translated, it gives CASSLAVGGPGTDTQYF.

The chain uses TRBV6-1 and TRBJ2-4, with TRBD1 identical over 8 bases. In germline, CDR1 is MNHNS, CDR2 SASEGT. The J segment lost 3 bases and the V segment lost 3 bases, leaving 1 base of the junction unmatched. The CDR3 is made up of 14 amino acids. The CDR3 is CASSETGVKNIQYF. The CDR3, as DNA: TGTGCCAGCAGTGAGACAGGGGTCAAAAACATTCAGTACTTC.